Below, one TCR beta chain is given with its context. Authors' methods: Estimation of nucleated cell counts relied on the amplification of reference gene primers. TCRdb's table, derived via immunoSEQ multiplex PCR, lists solely in-frame clones and lacks some. The V and J calls and clone size were taken over from that table, and D and trimming were inferred from the DNA. The sample records around 330,000 clones, around nine tenths being singletons. The entry originates in a study of blood T cell repertoires in COVID-19. Study-wide context: From the United States, Italy and Spain came samples of acute and convalescent COVID-19.

Deletions cut 2 bases from V and 10 bases from J, with 15 bases between. Germline lookup yields CDR1 SGHNT and CDR2 YENEEA. CDR3 size: 15 residues. Categorization into cohorts depended on clinical history that participants reported. Symptom resolution, clearance, or two negative PCRs marked the recovered donors of Cohort 3. Input material: PBMCs or T cells enriched from blood (not recorded which). The J gene is TRBJ1-6, the V gene TRBV11-3; unclear D gene. The clonotype was recovered from a woman aged 40 to 50 who had recovered from COVID-19. The DNA of the CDR3 is TGTGCCAGCAGCTTACGCGACTACCCGGGGTCACCCCTCCACTTT. Translation gives CASSLRDYPGSPLHF.